This T cell receptor beta chain was retrieved from a study of blood T cell repertoires in COVID-19. Across the study: Sources were T cells, B-cell-depleted T cells, or PBMCs; the material itself was cDNA or gDNA.

This CDR3 region has 13 residues. Trimming stripped 2 bases from V and 6 bases from J, with 10 bases between. Germline values: CDR1 LGHNT, CDR2 FRNRAP. Original methodology: Reference gene primers were amplified, and this amplification served to estimate nucleated cell counts. Produced via immunoSEQ multiplex PCR; TCRdb's table is partial and in-frame only. V, J and clone size are taken as reported in that table, and D and trimming were inferred from the DNA itself. The table includes roughly 50,000 clones, roughly nine tenths detected once. This chain links TRBV12-5 with TRBJ1-2; possible D gene TRBD1, 5 bases. This clonotype was obtained from a woman between 55 and 75 years old with active or convalescent COVID-19. The sample comprised peripheral blood. CDR3 nucleotide sequence: TGTGCTAGTGGTTTGAGGGGCCGGGATGGCTACACCTTC. As protein: CASGLRGRDGYTF.